Listed here is a single T cell receptor beta chain. Which antigen it targets is not known. No much larger clone is present one base from it, and per-base qualities are unavailable. Other DNA sequences from this sample encode an identical CDR3 as well. The CDR3 regions of human TCRbeta chains were analyzed by immunosequencing. The source study handled its data this way. Repertoire TCRs were matched against a reference library of SARS-CoV-2-specific TCRs generated with the MIRA antigen-specificity platform. Breadth meant the fraction of unique TCRs that were SARS-CoV-2-associated, whereas depth meant the fraction of total T cells that were SARS-CoV-2-associated. Using the MIRA data, each spike-specific TCR was mapped to the spike region that the TCR reacts to and placed in a CD4 or CD8 class. Log10-transformed breadth and depth values were compared by one-way ANOVA with Sidak's multiple comparisons tests. Entries here come from immuneACCESS through TCRdb and include only in-frame sequences with V and J called. Some clones fail to appear in such tables; in the studies checked, an unresolved V gene covers under half of the shortfall, and the cause of the remainder is unknown. V and J calls and clone size are copied from that table; D and trimming were computed from the DNA. Across this sample there are some 110,000 clones, with more than 80% seen only once. The ten largest account for under 4% of the sample.

Reading the label with the study, this specimen's time point is: baseline before first vaccination. Vaccinee samples came from UK trials COV001 and COV002, including a single-blind randomized controlled phase 2/3 trial of AZD1222 (ChAdOx1 nCoV-19) in healthy adults. Trial participant PBMC samples were collected at day 0 and day 28 after the second dose for TCRbeta chain sequencing. This sample was included in a study of T cell responses to AZD1222 COVID-19 vaccine (TCRdb year 2021). The study in broad terms: AZD1222 recipients whose second dose came at about 4 weeks and those whose second dose came at about 12 weeks were combined into one group, since spike-specific TCR depth and breadth did not differ between the two schedules. TCR sequencing was performed for approximately 240 trial participants, of whom 200 to 220 were given two doses of AZD1222 and around 25 were given two doses of MenACWY control vaccine. Trial participants were enrolled by age into 18-55, 56-69 and 70-plus year subgroups, with roughly 160, 29 and 62 TCR-sequenced participants respectively.

Summary of the overall study and its limitations: The 56-69-year group was small, and its depth increase did not reach significance, likely because of low power. After two AZD1222 doses, both the breadth and the depth of spike-specific TCRs were significantly higher than at day 0 and than in MenACWY recipients. Participants were mostly white British and included more females than males, and it was suggested by the authors that clonal diversity may have been underestimated. Conclusions about previously exposed vaccinees were limited because only a handful of AZD1222 recipients were SARS-CoV-2 seropositive at baseline. Because no day 14 peak-response samples were available, repertoires were characterized only after the peak T cell response. CD4 TCRs associated with the vaccine covered the entire spike protein, and the dominant responses were in regions 160-218 and 743-854. Reportedly, close to half of the unique spike-specific TCRs recognized epitopes lying outside the regions that are mutated in the B.1.351 and B.1.1.7 variants.

V is clipped by 2 bases and J by 7 bases, and the sequence between their germline boundaries is 9 bases long. Inclusive of the bounding cysteine and phenylalanine, the CDR3 is 13 residues long. The CDR3 DNA has 39 bases and is translated from base 1. CDR1 and CDR2, per the germline V gene (reference sequence), are MNHEY and SMNVEV. This receptor chain uses TRBV27 and TRBJ1-5; the D region possibly corresponds to TRBD1 (5 bases align). The TCR was taken from an adult in good health. The sequencing here drew on peripheral blood, taken on day 0 of AZD1222 vaccination. The CDR3 reads as follows: CASSLGGGQPQHF. In nucleotides, the sequence is TGTGCCAGCAGTTTAGGGGGTGGGCAGCCCCAGCATTTT.